The rows below give T cell receptor beta chains drawn from one sample of a study of cytomegalovirus exposure and HLA in healthy donors. Assay: immunoSEQ multiplex PCR; the TCRdb copy retains only in-frame clones and omits some. The sample includes about 120,000 clones, about 84% of them seen just once. Sequenced: PBMCs. These receptors all come from a man aged 18 to 29 in good health and CMV-seropositive. Both conserved end residues are part of each CDR3. The D gene is left open where the match is weak. Where a row states a size, it is once, few, many or the class of an expanded clone; other rows omit it.

d_gene | j_gene | v_gene | abundance | CDR3aa | CDR3nt
NA | TRBJ2-3 | TRBV14 | few | CASSQDLRTDTQYF | TGTGCCAGCAGCCAAGATTTGAGAACAGATACGCAGTATTTT
NA | TRBJ2-3 | TRBV7-9 | NA | CASSPRGAISTDTQYF | TGTGCCAGCAGCCCCAGGGGGGCCATCAGCACAGATACGCAGTATTTT
TRBD1 | TRBJ1-3 | TRBV2 | NA | CASSEVGQAGNTIYF | TGTGCCAGCAGTGAAGTGGGACAGGCTGGAAACACCATATATTTT
NA | TRBJ1-1 | TRBV6-5 | NA | CASNGLGVDTEAFF | TGTGCCAGCAACGGCTTGGGAGTGGACACTGAAGCTTTCTTT
TRBD2 | TRBJ2-7 | TRBV11-3 | few | CASSLGTSGRNSYEQYF | TGTGCCAGCAGCCTCGGGACTAGCGGGAGGAACTCCTACGAGCAGTACTTC
TRBD1 | TRBJ2-7 | TRBV6-1 | NA | CASLDRTFTEQYF | TGTGCCAGCCTGGACAGGACTTTCACCGAGCAGTACTTC
NA | TRBJ2-7 | TRBV30 | NA | CAWRSWQEGYEQYF | TGTGCCTGGAGAAGCTGGCAGGAGGGCTACGAGCAGTACTTC
NA | TRBJ1-1 | TRBV7-2 | NA | CASSLMVDSEAFF | TGTGCCAGCAGCTTAATGGTCGACAGTGAAGCTTTCTTT
NA | TRBJ2-2 | TRBV27 | NA | CASSPRMGLVPGELFF | TGTGCCAGCAGCCCCCGGATGGGCCTCGTCCCCGGGGAGCTGTTTTTT
NA | TRBJ1-1 | TRBV4-3 | NA | CASSQIRGGTEAFF | TGCGCCAGCAGCCAAATCAGGGGCGGCACTGAAGCTTTCTTT
NA | TRBJ2-3 | TRBV7-6 | NA | CASSPTSGFDTQYF | TGTGCCAGCAGCCCTACGTCCGGGTTCGATACGCAGTATTTT
NA | TRBJ2-3 | TRBV11-2 | NA | CASSLDLESTDTQYF | TGTGCCAGCAGCTTAGATTTAGAGAGCACAGATACGCAGTATTTT
NA | TRBJ2-5 | TRBV30 | NA | CAWSVLVPFGETQYF | TGTGCCTGGAGTGTTCTCGTTCCGTTCGGGGAGACCCAGTACTTC
NA | TRBJ2-5 | TRBV4-2 | few | CASSQDEGRGAQETQYF | TGTGCCAGCAGCCAAGATGAAGGCAGGGGGGCACAAGAGACCCAGTACTTC
NA | TRBJ1-2 | TRBV5-1 | NA | CASSPEGSPDYGYTF | TGCGCCAGCAGCCCGGAGGGGTCCCCAGACTATGGCTACACCTTC
TRBD1 | TRBJ2-7 | TRBV10-3 | NA | CAIRDITGDEQYF | TGTGCCATCAGAGACATAACAGGGGACGAGCAGTACTTC
NA | TRBJ1-1 | TRBV6-5 | NA | CASSPGHPGAFF | TGTGCCAGCAGTCCAGGACACCCTGGGGCTTTCTTT
TRBD2 | TRBJ2-5 | TRBV30 | NA | CAWSVGTNGADETQYF | TGTGCCTGGAGTGTCGGGACTAACGGGGCCGACGAGACCCAGTACTTC
NA | TRBJ1-1 | TRBV6-1 | NA | CASSYDQGRTEAFF | TGTGCCAGCAGTTATGACCAGGGCAGAACTGAAGCTTTCTTT
TRBD1 | TRBJ2-6 | TRBV4-3 | NA | CASSREQGAGANVLTF | TGCGCCAGCAGCCGAGAACAGGGGGCTGGGGCCAACGTCCTGACTTTC
TRBD1 | TRBJ2-7 | TRBV5-6 | NA | CASSSLRRTGGLSYEQYF | TGTGCCAGCAGCTCCTTGCGGCGGACAGGGGGCCTGTCCTACGAGCAGTACTTC
NA | TRBJ1-1 | TRBV12-5 | few | CASGPPSLTEAFF | TGTGCTAGTGGTCCCCCGTCGTTGACTGAAGCTTTCTTT
NA | TRBJ1-1 | TRBV18 | NA | CASSPPSGMNTEAFF | TGTGCCAGCTCACCACCGTCAGGCATGAACACTGAAGCTTTCTTT
NA | TRBJ1-6 | TRBV11-2 | NA | CASRPGGLSSYNSPLHF | TGTGCCAGCAGACCCGGGGGGCTGAGCTCCTATAATTCACCCCTCCACTTT
TRBD1 | TRBJ2-7 | TRBV7-8 | NA | CASSPPGQFSYEQYF | TGTGCCAGCAGCCCACCGGGACAGTTCTCCTACGAGCAGTACTTC
NA | TRBJ1-1 | TRBV9 | NA | CASSVNPQENTEAFF | TGTGCCAGCAGCGTAAATCCCCAGGAGAACACTGAAGCTTTCTTT
TRBD2 | TRBJ2-2 | TRBV9 | NA | CASSMVAGGNTGELFF | TGTGCCAGCAGCATGGTCGCGGGAGGGAACACCGGGGAGCTGTTTTTT
TRBD1 | TRBJ2-7 | TRBV5-1 | NA | CASSLGPGQGGLGEQYF | TGCGCCAGCAGCTTGGGACCGGGACAGGGTGGCCTTGGCGAGCAGTACTTC
TRBD1 | TRBJ1-2 | TRBV19 | NA | CASRDREGSGYTF | TGTGCCAGTAGGGACAGGGAAGGATCTGGCTACACCTTC
NA | TRBJ1-1 | TRBV4-3 | NA | CASSPLGNTEAFF | TGCGCCAGCAGTCCGCTAGGAAACACTGAAGCTTTCTTT
NA | TRBJ2-3 | TRBV2 | NA | CAGSGRRTTDTQYF | TGTGCCGGATCCGGGAGAAGGACAACAGATACGCAGTATTTT
TRBD1 | TRBJ1-5 | TRBV6-6 | NA | CASRTGVGSNQPQHF | TGTGCCAGCAGAACAGGGGTCGGGAGCAATCAGCCCCAGCATTTT
NA | TRBJ2-7 | TRBV4-3 | NA | CASSQTWAMTYEQYF | TGCGCCAGCAGCCAAACGTGGGCCATGACCTACGAGCAGTACTTC
NA | TRBJ1-6 | TRBV5-4 | once | CASSRQEAGSPLHF | TGTGCCAGCAGCCGTCAAGAAGCCGGTTCACCCCTCCACTTT
NA | TRBJ2-7 | TRBV14 | NA | CASASVIYEQYF | TGTGCCAGCGCATCGGTTATCTACGAGCAGTACTTC
NA | TRBJ2-5 | TRBV29-1 | NA | CSVYEREQETQYF | TGCAGCGTTTATGAGAGGGAACAAGAGACCCAGTACTTC
TRBD2 | TRBJ2-1 | TRBV5-4 | NA | CASSPAGVSYNEQFF | TGTGCCAGCAGCCCGGCGGGGGTATCCTACAATGAGCAGTTCTTC
NA | TRBJ2-7 | TRBV7-2 | NA | CASSLSAGEQYF | TGTGCCAGCAGCTTATCTGCGGGCGAGCAGTACTTC
NA | TRBJ1-1 | TRBV7-2 | few | CASSARVNADAFF | TGTGCCAGCAGCGCCAGGGTTAATGCGGACGCTTTCTTT
TRBD1 | TRBJ2-2 | TRBV7-9 | NA | CASSLTGGTGELFF | TGTGCCAGCAGCTTAACAGGGGGAACCGGGGAGCTGTTTTTT
NA | TRBJ1-2 | TRBV6-1 | NA | CASSEVRRAPYGYTF | TGTGCCAGCAGTGAAGTAAGGCGGGCCCCCTATGGCTACACCTTC
TRBD1 | TRBJ1-2 | TRBV7-6 | NA | CASSPMTGYYGYTF | TGTGCCAGCAGCCCAATGACAGGGTACTATGGCTACACCTTC
TRBD1 | TRBJ2-5 | TRBV2 | NA | CASSGGGQGSETQYF | TGTGCCAGCAGTGGGGGGGGACAGGGTTCCGAGACCCAGTACTTC
NA | TRBJ2-2 | TRBV29-1 | NA | CSVRSTGELFF | TGCAGCGTTCGTAGCACCGGGGAGCTGTTTTTT
TRBD1 | TRBJ1-1 | TRBV6-6 | NA | CASSPTTGAAFF | TGTGCCAGCAGTCCAACGACAGGGGCCGCTTTCTTT
TRBD1 | TRBJ1-5 | TRBV19 | NA | CASSAPGTGANPFSNQPQHF | TGTGCCAGTAGCGCCCCCGGGACAGGGGCTAACCCTTTTAGCAATCAGCCCCAGCATTTT
NA | TRBJ2-7 | TRBV7-9 | NA | CASSLTGYEQYF | TGTGCCAGCAGCTTAACCGGCTACGAGCAGTACTTC
NA | TRBJ2-1 | TRBV9 | NA | CASSVVSSHEQFF | TGTGCCAGCAGCGTAGTAAGTAGCCATGAGCAGTTCTTC
TRBD2 | TRBJ2-4 | TRBV11-1 | NA | CASSRITSGVAKNIQYF | TGTGCCAGCAGCCGGATAACTAGCGGGGTAGCCAAAAACATTCAGTACTTC
NA | TRBJ2-5 | TRBV5-4 | NA | CASTRGAREETQYF | TGTGCCAGCACCAGGGGGGCTAGGGAAGAGACCCAGTACTTC
TRBD2 | TRBJ2-5 | TRBV5-5 | NA | CASSLGTSGYQETQYF | TGTGCCAGCAGCTTGGGGACTAGCGGGTACCAAGAGACCCAGTACTTC
NA | TRBJ1-3 | TRBV7-2 | NA | CASSLRSGGLSSGNTIYF | TGTGCCAGCAGCTTAAGAAGTGGGGGCCTAAGCTCTGGAAACACCATATATTTT
TRBD1 | TRBJ1-1 | TRBV5-1 | NA | CASSFDRGNTEAFF | TGCGCCAGCAGCTTTGACAGGGGGAACACTGAAGCTTTCTTT
NA | TRBJ1-1 | TRBV7-2 | few | CASSALRGRNEAFF | TGTGCCAGCAGCGCACTCCGGGGAAGAAATGAAGCTTTCTTT
NA | TRBJ2-5 | TRBV29-1 | few | CSVDRSQETQYF | TGCAGCGTAGACAGGTCCCAAGAGACCCAGTACTTC
TRBD1 | TRBJ2-7 | TRBV5-1 | once | CASTTIPGQQYEQYF | TGCGCCAGCACCACTATTCCGGGACAGCAATACGAGCAGTACTTC
NA | TRBJ2-6 | TRBV5-4 | NA | CASSLGQAWGANVLTF | TGTGCCAGCAGCTTGGGACAGGCGTGGGGGGCCAACGTCCTGACTTTC
NA | TRBJ1-2 | TRBV7-9 | few | CASSSTPTNYGYTF | TGTGCCAGCAGCAGTACTCCCACTAACTATGGCTACACCTTC
NA | TRBJ1-2 | TRBV6-5 | few | CASSFGSNYGYTF | TGTGCCAGCAGTTTCGGGTCTAACTATGGCTACACCTTC